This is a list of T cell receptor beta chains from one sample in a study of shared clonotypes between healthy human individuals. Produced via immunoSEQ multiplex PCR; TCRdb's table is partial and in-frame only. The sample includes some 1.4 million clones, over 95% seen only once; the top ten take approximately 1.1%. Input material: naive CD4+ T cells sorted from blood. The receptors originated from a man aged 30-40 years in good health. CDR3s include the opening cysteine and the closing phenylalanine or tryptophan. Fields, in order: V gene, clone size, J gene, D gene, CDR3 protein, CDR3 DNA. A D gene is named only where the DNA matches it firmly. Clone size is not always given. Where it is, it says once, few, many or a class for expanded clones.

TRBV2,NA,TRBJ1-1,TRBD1,CASSEQGGNTEAFF,TGTGCCAGCAGCGAGCAGGGGGGGAACACTGAAGCTTTCTTT
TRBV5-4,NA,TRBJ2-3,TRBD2,CASSLRATSGITDTQYF,TGTGCCAGCAGCTTGAGGGCGACTAGCGGGATCACAGATACGCAGTATTTT
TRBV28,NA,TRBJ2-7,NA,CASSFSQKGYEQYF,TGTGCCAGCAGTTTTAGCCAAAAGGGCTACGAGCAGTACTTC
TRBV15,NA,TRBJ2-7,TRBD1,CATSRGAGGVYEQYF,TGTGCCACCAGCAGGGGGGCAGGGGGCGTCTACGAGCAGTACTTC
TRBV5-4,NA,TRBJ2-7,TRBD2,CASASSGSYHEQYF,TGTGCCAGCGCATCTAGCGGGAGCTACCACGAGCAGTACTTC
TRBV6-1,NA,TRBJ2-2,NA,CASSGTRTGELFF,TGTGCCAGCAGCGGGACACGTACCGGGGAGCTGTTTTTT
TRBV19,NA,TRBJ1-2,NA,CASSDYGYTF,TGTGCCAGTAGTGATTATGGCTACACCTTC
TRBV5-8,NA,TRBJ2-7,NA,CASSRQVVSYEQYF,TGTGCCAGCAGCCGACAGGTAGTCTCCTACGAGCAGTACTTC
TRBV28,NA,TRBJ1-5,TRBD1,CAIQGGRQPQHF,TGTGCCATCCAGGGGGGTAGGCAGCCCCAGCATTTT
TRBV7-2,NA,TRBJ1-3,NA,CASSLGRNTIYF,TGTGCCAGCAGCTTGGGACGGAACACCATATATTTT
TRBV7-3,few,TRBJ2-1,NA,CASSIGTSYNEQFF,TGTGCCAGCAGCATCGGGACTTCTTACAATGAGCAGTTCTTC
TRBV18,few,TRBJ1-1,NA,CASYRVGTEAFF,TGTGCCAGCTACAGGGTGGGCACTGAAGCTTTCTTT
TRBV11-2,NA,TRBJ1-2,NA,CASSLGPGNYGYTF,TGTGCCAGCAGCTTAGGTCCGGGAAACTATGGCTACACCTTC
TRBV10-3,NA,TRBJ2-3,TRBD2,CAISYGLAGGTDTQYF,TGTGCCATCAGTTACGGACTAGCGGGAGGAACAGATACGCAGTATTTT